This TCR beta chain was sequenced during a study of tumor-infiltrating lymphocytes in primary liver carcinoma. Looking at the study overall: Every sample contained roughly 3.5 to 8 million productive TCRbeta reads, and these numbers were similar from one tissue type to another. Points from the study as a whole: Overlap in tumor-adjacent and tumor-blood pairs fell below that of tumor region pairs.

Concerning this clonotype: Its antigen remains unidentified.

CDR1 and CDR2 from the germline V gene are SGHVS and FNYEAQ. The CDR3 length is 16 residues. Between the trimmed V and J ends, which lost 0 bases and 2 bases, there was a span of 12 bases. Unsorted whole blood supplied the blood RNA, and germline DNA was isolated too. Making TCR beta cDNA involved roughly 500 ng total RNA and a constant-region primer. Slightly modified ARM-PCR with three nested multiplex PCR rounds yielded TCR beta libraries. PCR rounds one and two used TRBV1-TRBV30 forward primers with a C-beta reverse primer for approximately 10 cycles each. One entry per CDR3 protein, called by TCRdb with MiXCR from the multiplex PCR reads. The table lists about 180,000 distinct CDR3 sequences, roughly 60% of them singletons, with 72% in the top ten.

Material: peripheral blood. This chain joins TRBV7-6 and TRBJ2-3, with unresolved D. The TCR sequence derives from a man aged 35 to 55 with primary liver carcinoma and hepatitis B virus infection. The CDR3 nucleotides read TGTGCCAGCAGCTTAGCGGGCCGAGACCACACAGATACGCAGTATTTT. Amino acid sequence: CASSLAGRDHTDTQYF.